This T cell receptor (beta chain) was captured by sequencing in a study of identical twins. Trimming took 1 base from V and 7 from J, leaving 14 bases between them. CDR3 length equals 15 residues. Broader study findings: For out-of-frame beta sequences, excess twin sharing was weaker. Within cord blood, abundant beta clonotypes carried fewer insertions, but memory repertoires showed no such trend. Interpretation of the results relied on cross-sectional statistical analysis and not on following the same donors.

This clonotype was seen many times. Its antigen is currently unknown. MiXCR, run by TCRdb on the 5' RACE reads, gives a single entry per CDR3 protein. This table holds around 200,000 distinct CDR3 sequences, less than 10% found once. This clonotype originated in a woman between 18 and 29 years old in good health. V gene TRBV12-3 or TRBV12-4 combines with J gene TRBJ1-5; D is perhaps TRBD1 (6 bases). Sample: memory (CD45RO+) T cells sorted from blood. The CDR3 sequence is CASSLDWGGAQPQHF. In DNA form, the CDR3 reads TGTGCCAGCAGTTTAGATTGGGGGGGCGCCCAGCCCCAGCATTTT.